This is a list of T cell receptor beta chains from one sample in a study of blood T cell repertoires in COVID-19. Clones were sequenced by immunoSEQ multiplex PCR, and TCRdb holds only the in-frame ones, with some missing. The data show a few hundred thousand clones, approximately 86% seen once. Sequenced: PBMCs or T cells enriched from blood (not recorded which). The source of these receptors is a woman between 40 and 50 years old with acute COVID-19. CDR3s include the opening cysteine and the closing phenylalanine or tryptophan. Clone sizes are given selectively: once, few, many, or a class where the clone is expanded.

TRBJ2-5 | NA | TRBV28 | CASQQFAAGQETQYF
TRBJ2-7 | NA | TRBV28 | CASVRLGGPYEQYF
TRBJ1-4 | once | TRBV15 | CATSRVPGAGYEKLFF
TRBJ1-5 | NA | TRBV7-2 | CASSLGSGNQPQHF
TRBJ2-5 | NA | TRBV7-5 | CVRSLERVEETQYF
TRBJ2-7 | NA | TRBV11-2 | CASSLVGGRSYEQYF
TRBJ2-7 | NA | TRBV24-1 | CATSDGQASSYEQYF
TRBJ1-6 | once | TRBV25-1 | CASSAVTYNSPLHF
TRBJ1-1 | NA | TRBV5-1 | CASSFQENTEAFF
TRBJ1-1 | NA | TRBV29-1 | CSASRGLTEAFF
TRBJ2-6 | NA | TRBV28 | CATFSGANVLTF
TRBJ1-1 | NA | TRBV10-3 | CAISEFQTANTEAFF
TRBJ2-3 | NA | TRBV2 | CASSEGEGSTDTQYF
TRBJ1-5 | NA | TRBV7-8 | CASSQEGAQPQHF
TRBJ1-2 | NA | TRBV25-1 | CASSDPGTANYGYTF
TRBJ2-3 | NA | TRBV3-1/TRBV3-2 | CASSYQGISTDTQYF
TRBJ1-5 | NA | TRBV7-2 | CASSFSTNSNQPQHF
TRBJ2-1 | NA | TRBV4-2 | CASSQGAASSYNEQFF
TRBJ2-1 | NA | TRBV28 | CASSSAGTGGNEQFF
TRBJ2-1 | NA | TRBV7-3 | CASREGATGFNEQFF
TRBJ1-1 | NA | TRBV27 | CASSSPGGSRTEAFF
TRBJ1-2 | NA | TRBV13 | CASSLGDRGKDYGYTF
TRBJ2-5 | NA | TRBV18 | CASAGTGIKETQYF
TRBJ1-5 | NA | TRBV15 | CATGPSQPQHF
TRBJ2-7 | NA | TRBV2 | CASRSTGTRNEQYF
TRBJ2-1 | NA | TRBV20-1 | CSARREYEQFF
TRBJ2-1 | NA | TRBV4-2 | CASSQGGTGYNEQFF
TRBJ2-5 | NA | TRBV5-1 | CASSLSSGPQETQYF
TRBJ1-1 | NA | TRBV6-5 | CASSRGGKTEAFF
TRBJ1-2 | NA | TRBV18 | CASSPTTGRNYGYTF
TRBJ2-3 | NA | TRBV2 | CASSVSWLAGGRHTDTQYF
TRBJ2-3 | NA | TRBV5-3 | CARSLVVRTSSDTQYF
TRBJ2-7 | NA | TRBV28 | CASRQDASYEQYF
TRBJ1-6 | NA | TRBV27 | CASSSPGGSPLHF
TRBJ1-6 | few | TRBV5-1 | CASSLGDTQNSPLHF
TRBJ2-7 | NA | TRBV13 | CASSLWGRFAYEQYF
TRBJ1-1 | NA | TRBV28 | CASSLYRAMNTEAFF
TRBJ2-3 | NA | TRBV28 | CASSPGLGTDTQYF
TRBJ1-5 | NA | TRBV28 | CASSLGGLGQPQHF
TRBJ2-3 | once | TRBV11-3 | CASSFTGLAGGADTQYF
TRBJ1-1 | few | TRBV28 | CASSLRGRNTEAFF
TRBJ2-1 | few | TRBV7-9 | CASSSVLNEQFF
TRBJ2-1 | NA | TRBV15 | CATVKSSPTSGRAHNEQFF
TRBJ1-4 | NA | TRBV5-5 | CASSPPFGGTNEKLFF
TRBJ2-6 | NA | TRBV9 | CASSVDSPGANVLTF
TRBJ2-3 | NA | TRBV19 | CASSIQGKEADTQYF